The 25 T cell receptor beta chains below come from one sample, sequenced in a study of cytomegalovirus exposure and HLA in healthy donors. PCR primers comprised 60 Vbeta and 13 Jbeta primers. Assay: immunoSEQ multiplex PCR; the TCRdb copy retains only in-frame clones and omits some. The table has around 70,000 clones, under 80% seen once. The sequenced sample consisted of PBMCs. All receptors come from a male donor in good health and CMV-seropositive.

This chain connects TRBV6-5 to TRBJ2-1; 10 nucleotides match TRBD2. V shed 0 bases, J shed 6 bases, and the junction held 5 bases outside the gene matches. The CDR3 is 16 residues long. The V gene's germline CDR1 is MNHEY and CDR2 SVGAGI. For the CDR3, the DNA is TGTGCCAGCAGTTACTCCGCTAGCGGGAGTAGCAATGAGCAGTTCTTC. Amino acids: CASSYSASGSSNEQFF.

This clone was picked up a small number of times. The gene calls are TRBV29-1 and TRBJ2-2; D gene uncertain. Germline CDR1 reads SQVTM; CDR2 reads ANQGSEA. V gave up 7 bases and J gave up 3 bases, with 9 bases separating them. The CDR3 runs 12 residues. DNA for the CDR3: TGCAGCGCCGGTTCGGACACCGGGGAGCTGTTTTTT. It specifies CSAGSDTGELFF.

The J gene is TRBJ2-7, the V gene TRBV28; unclear D gene. The germline CDR1 and CDR2 sequences are MDHEN and SYDVKM. Trimming cost V 4 bases and J 4 bases, with 5 bases left between them. The CDR3 is made up of 11 amino acids. Here the CDR3 reads CASSSEYEQYF. DNA for the CDR3: TGTGCCAGCAGTTCGGAGTACGAGCAGTACTTC.

The chain joins TRBV4-1 to TRBJ2-7, with a tentative D call TRBD1 (6 bases). The CDR3 runs to 15 residues. V lost 5 bases to trimming and J lost 3 bases, with 17 bases between them. Per the germline V gene, CDR1 is MGHRA and CDR2 is YSYEKL. CDR3 sequence: CASSRQTGSVYEQYF. The CDR3 bases are TGCGCCAGCAGCAGACAAACAGGGTCCGTCTACGAGCAGTACTTC.

The chain employs TRBV7-9 and TRBJ2-1; 12 bases agree with TRBD1. Germline V gene lookup returns CDR1 SEHNR and CDR2 FQNEAQ (reference sequence). There are 15 residues in the CDR3. The J segment lost 7 bases and the V segment lost 5 bases, leaving 6 bases of the junction unmatched. DNA for the CDR3: TGTGCCAGCAGCCACCGGGACAGGGGGCAAAATGAGCAGTTCTTC. It is translated as CASSHRDRGQNEQFF.

The V call is TRBV5-1, the J call TRBJ2-2; 8 nucleotides match TRBD1. Germline V gives CDR1 SGHRS, CDR2 YFSETQ. CDR3 size: 15 residues. The junction had 6 bases not matched to a gene; V was cut back by 5 bases and J by 3 bases. The CDR3 coding sequence is TGCGCCAGCAGTCGTCAGGGGGCGGACACCGGGGAGCTGTTTTTT. This sequence encodes CASSRQGADTGELFF.

The chain joins TRBV6-5 to TRBJ1-1, with 7 bases aligning to TRBD1. Germline trimming cut 6 bases from V and 10 bases from J; bases unmatched to any gene: 11. Germline lookup yields CDR1 MNHEY and CDR2 SVGAGI. This CDR3 has 13 amino acids. This CDR3 reads CASSQAHRGSAFF. In nucleotides, the CDR3 is TGTGCCAGCAGCCAGGCCCACAGGGGATCAGCTTTCTTT.

The chain has TRBV2 and TRBJ1-5, with a possible D match to TRBD1 (5 bases). CDR1 and CDR2 from the germline V gene are SNHLY and FYNNEI. This CDR3 has 14 residues. V was trimmed by 1 base and J by 2 bases, leaving 6 bases between them. In DNA form, the CDR3 reads TGTGCCAGCAGTGAAGGACAGCGCAATCAGCCCCAGCATTTT. Encoded protein: CASSEGQRNQPQHF.

V is TRBV20-1 and J is TRBJ2-3, with TRBD2 as a possible D gene (5 bases). V was shortened by 3 bases and J by 6 bases, with 7 bases between the two germline ends. The CDR3 length is 11 residues. The V gene's germline CDR1 is DFQATT and CDR2 SNEGSKA (reference sequence). DNA of the CDR3: TGCAGTGCTAGTAGCGTCGATACGCAGTATTTT. Protein product: CSASSVDTQYF.

The chain couples TRBV7-6 to TRBJ1-5, with D possibly being TRBD1 (5 bases). Looked up from germline, CDR1 is SGHVS and CDR2 is FNYEAQ. The V end was cut by 4 bases, the J end by 3 bases, with 7 bases between. This CDR3 is 13 amino acids long. The CDR3 DNA reads as TGTGCCAGCAGCTGGGGGGACAATCAGCCCCAGCATTTT. It encodes CASSWGDNQPQHF. Based on the CDR3 plus reference TRBV7-6 and TRBJ1-5, the full variable domain is GAGVSQSPRYKVTKRGQDVALRCDPISGHVSLYWYRQALGQGPEFLTYFNYEAQQDKSGLPNDRFSAERPEGSISTLTIQRTEQRDSAMYRCASSWGDNQPQHFGDGTRLSIL.

J is TRBJ2-7 and V is TRBV4-2, with 7 bases fitting TRBD1. Germline lookup yields CDR1 LGHNA and CDR2 YNFKEQ. With V trimmed by 0 bases and J by 4 bases, 9 bases remained unmatched. The CDR3 runs 16 residues. The CDR3 nucleotides are TGTGCCAGCAGCCAAGATCGGGGACAGACCGAGTACGAGCAGTACTTC. It encodes CASSQDRGQTEYEQYF.

The rearrangement uses TRBV4-3 and TRBJ2-2, with TRBD1 identical over 10 bases. V was clipped by 4 bases and J by 4 bases; unmatched bases: 3. The CDR3 is made up of 15 amino acids. Per the germline V gene, CDR1 is LGHNA and CDR2 is YSLEER. CDR3 nucleotides: TGCGCCAGCAGCCCCTGGGACAGGGGCACCGGGGAGCTGTTTTTT. It is translated as CASSPWDRGTGELFF.

The chain has TRBV28 and TRBJ1-6, with D hard to call. The CDR3 extends over 12 amino acids. The V gene lost 3 bases and the J gene lost 7 bases, with 4 bases spanning the gap. Germline-derived CDR1 and CDR2 are MDHEN and SYDVKM. The CDR3, as DNA: TGTGCCAGCAGTTTCCCAAATTCACCCCTCCACTTT. Translation gives CASSFPNSPLHF.

V usage is TRBV6-5 and J usage is TRBJ2-5; no definite D call. The J call could be wrong; TRBJ2-7 is a better fit for the DNA end. There are 12 residues in the CDR3. Germline V gene data show CDR1 as MNHEY and CDR2 as SVGAGI. The CDR3 nucleotides are TGTGCCAGCAGTCCAGGCGATTACGAGCAGTACTTC. It codes for CASSPGDYEQYF.

In the case of this clone: Germline and junction disagree at one end, which may indicate a read error. The chain has TRBV7-9 and TRBJ2-2, with 8 bases fitting TRBD1. CDR1 and CDR2 from the germline V gene are SEHNR and FQNEAQ (reference sequence). The CDR3 is made up of 16 amino acids. This CDR3 is CSSSFGPQGAAGELFF. CDR3 nucleotide sequence: TGTTCCAGCAGCTTTGGGCCCCAGGGGGCCGCCGGGGAGCTGTTTTTT. Together with reference TRBV7-9 and TRBJ2-2, the CDR3 gives the full variable domain: DTGVSQNPRHKITKRGQNVTFRCDPISEHNRLYWYRQTLGQGPEFLTYFQNEAQLEKSRLLSDRFSAERPKGSFSTLEIQRTEQGDSAMYLCSSSFGPQGAAGELFFGEGSRLTVL.

In its sample, this clone was seen a few times. The identical CDR3 is also encoded by other nucleotide sequences in the sample. The V and J genes are TRBV7-2 and TRBJ1-4, with 7 positions matching TRBD1. The germline CDR1 and CDR2 sequences are SGHTA and FQGNSA. The CDR3 has 18 residues. V gave up 5 bases and J gave up 0 bases; unmatched junction bases: 12. DNA for the CDR3: TGTGCCAGCAGCCCAAGGGACAGACTATTCTCAACTAATGAAAAACTGTTTTTT. Translating it yields CASSPRDRLFSTNEKLFF.

This clone has a single count. This chain links TRBV4-2 with TRBJ2-2; 9 nucleotides align to TRBD2. The CDR3 runs to 15 residues. Germline V gene lookup returns CDR1 LGHNA and CDR2 YNFKEQ. With 0 bases clipped from V and 7 bases from J, the junction kept 3 bases outside the gene matches. The CDR3 DNA reads TGTGCCAGCAGCCAAGAGCGGGGGGGCGGCGGGGAGCTGTTTTTT. The encoded protein is CASSQERGGGGELFF.

The chain employs TRBV7-9 and TRBJ2-7, with 7 bases matching TRBD1. Germline CDR1 reads SEHNR; CDR2 reads FQNEAQ (reference sequence). This CDR3 contains 14 residues. The V gene end was trimmed by 5 bases and the J gene end by 6 bases; junction bases not matched to a gene: 10. The CDR3 sequence: CASSPSDRVGEQYF. CDR3 coding DNA: TGTGCCAGCAGCCCGTCCGACAGGGTTGGCGAGCAGTACTTC.

In its sample, this clone was seen a few times. This sequence joins TRBV21-1 and TRBJ2-1; TRBD2 is the table's D call, not checked against the DNA. TRBV21-1 is described as a pseudogene. The CDR3 has 19 amino acids. The CDR3 loop reads CASSKIARTGGETVDEQFF. The CDR3, as DNA: TGTGCCAGCAGCAAAATCGCCAGGACGGGGGGCGAGACGGTAGATGAGCAGTTCTTC.

The table lists this clone with a few counts. The J gene is TRBJ2-2, the V gene TRBV5-4, with D possibly matching TRBD2 (6 bases). From germline, CDR1 is SGHNT and CDR2 YYREEE (reference sequence). The V end lost 3 bases, the J end lost 5 bases, and 17 bases lay between the germline ends. The CDR3 runs to 16 residues. Written as DNA, the CDR3 is TGTGCCAGCAGCTCCCAACAGCGGGTGGTGACCGGGGAGCTGTTTTTT. Its translation is CASSSQQRVVTGELFF.

The genes are TRBV19 and TRBJ2-2; 9 positions match TRBD2. V dropped 3 bases and J dropped 3; count of bases not matched to a gene: 8. CDR1 is LNHDA and CDR2 is SQIVND in the germline V gene (reference sequence). This CDR3 contains 17 residues. For the CDR3, the DNA is TGTGCCAGTAGTATCCTAGCGGGACTTCTAGACACCGGGGAGCTGTTTTTT. Translation gives CASSILAGLLDTGELFF.

V and J are TRBV18 and TRBJ2-7; D gene unclear. Trimming removed 2 bases from V and 3 bases from J, with 8 bases in between. The CDR3 totals 13 residues. Germline assignment: CDR1 KGHSH and CDR2 LQKENI. The CDR3 spells CASSPIERYEQYF. The DNA of the CDR3 is TGTGCCAGCTCACCAATCGAGCGCTACGAGCAGTACTTC.

This clone showed up just a few times. The chain links TRBV6-5 to TRBJ1-2, with 9 positions matching TRBD1. V was pared by 6 bases and J by 5 bases, with 7 bases of the junction left unmatched. Germline V lookup: CDR1 MNHEY, CDR2 SVGAGI. This CDR3 spans 14 amino acids. The CDR3 nucleotides read TGTGCCAGCAGAACCCGGGACAGGGCTTATGGCTACACCTTC. This gives the protein CASRTRDRAYGYTF.

This clone was seen a few times. J is TRBJ1-1 and V is TRBV27; TRBD1 matches 10 bases. CDR3 length equals 14 residues. V lost 10 bases and J lost 5; bases outside the gene matches: 10. CDR1 and CDR2 (germline): MNHEY, SMNVEV (reference sequence). CDR3 coding DNA: TGTGCCACCATTACGACAGGGGGCCGGACTGAAGCTTTCTTT. It is translated as CATITTGGRTEAFF.

Here the CDR3 reads CASSRVGQPNTGELFF. The CDR3 nucleotides are TGTGCCAGCAGCCGTGTAGGACAGCCGAACACCGGGGAGCTGTTTTTT. V is TRBV7-3 and J is TRBJ2-2; a possible D gene is TRBD1 (6 bases). Trimming left V 5 bases short and J 0 bases short, with 13 bases between. Germline CDR1 and CDR2: SGHTA and FQGTGA. The length of the CDR3 is 16 residues.